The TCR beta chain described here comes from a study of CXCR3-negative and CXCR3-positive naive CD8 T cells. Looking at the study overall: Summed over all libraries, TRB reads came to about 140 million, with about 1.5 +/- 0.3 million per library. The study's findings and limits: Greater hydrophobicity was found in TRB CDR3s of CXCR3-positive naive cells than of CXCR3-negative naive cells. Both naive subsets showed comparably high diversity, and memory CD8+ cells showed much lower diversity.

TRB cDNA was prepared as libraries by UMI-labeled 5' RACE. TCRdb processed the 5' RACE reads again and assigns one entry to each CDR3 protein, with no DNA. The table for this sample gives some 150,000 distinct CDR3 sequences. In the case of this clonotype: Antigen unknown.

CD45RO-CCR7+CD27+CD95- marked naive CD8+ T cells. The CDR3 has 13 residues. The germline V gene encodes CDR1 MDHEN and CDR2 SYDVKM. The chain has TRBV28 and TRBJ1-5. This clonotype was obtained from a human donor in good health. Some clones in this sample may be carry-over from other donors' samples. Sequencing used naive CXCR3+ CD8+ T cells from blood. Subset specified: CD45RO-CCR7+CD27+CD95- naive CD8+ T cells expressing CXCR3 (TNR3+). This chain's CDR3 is CASTSYSNQPQHF.